These 20 T cell receptor beta chains originate from one sample sequenced in a study of blood T cell repertoires in COVID-19. The method was immunoSEQ multiplex PCR; TCRdb's version includes in-frame clones alone and lacks a portion of them. Among 20,000 to 25,000 clones listed, 75% to 95% were seen once. The sequenced sample consisted of peripheral blood. The receptors come from a human donor in a cohort sampled during active COVID-19.

This chain links TRBV9 with TRBJ2-7; possible D gene TRBD2, 6 bases. Germline lookup yields CDR1 SGDLS and CDR2 YYNGEE. The V gene lost 0 bases and the J gene lost 6 bases, with 10 bases spanning the gap. CDR3 length: 13 amino acids. CDR3 DNA: TGTGCCAGCAGCGTAGGGGGGGTCGGCGAGCAGTACTTC. Translated: CASSVGGVGEQYF.

CDR3 nucleotides: TGCGCCAGCAGCCAGGGGGCGGGGGGGGCTGAAGCTTTCTTT. It codes for CASSQGAGGAEAFF. The chain couples TRBV4-1 to TRBJ1-1; TRBD1 might be the D (6 bases). This CDR3 spans 14 amino acids. With 3 bases removed from V and 6 bases from J, the gap between germline ends came to 14 bases. In germline, CDR1 is MGHRA, CDR2 YSYEKL.

A few counts support this clone. The chain employs TRBV5-4 and TRBJ1-1; tentative D call: TRBD1 (6 bases). Germline CDR1 reads SGHNT; CDR2 reads YYREEE (reference sequence). V was pared by 4 bases and J by 4 bases, with 14 bases between. The CDR3 extends over 14 amino acids. DNA of the CDR3: TGTGCCAGCAGCGTGGCAGAAGGGGGCACTGAAGCTTTCTTT. Translation gives CASSVAEGGTEAFF.

The CDR3 spells CASSPGGRGQQPQHF. CDR3 bases: TGTGCCAGCAGCCCGGGGGGGAGGGGGCAACAGCCCCAGCATTTT. The V and J genes are TRBV9 and TRBJ1-5, with 7 bases identical to TRBD1. The junction had 11 bases not matched to a gene; V was cut back by 4 bases and J by 7 bases. The CDR3 spans 15 residues. Germline V gene lookup returns CDR1 SGDLS and CDR2 YYNGEE.

The chain is built from TRBV7-2 and TRBJ2-1; D may be TRBD1 (5 bases). From germline, CDR1 is SGHTA and CDR2 FQGNSA. V was clipped by 5 bases and J by 8 bases, with 10 bases between them. The CDR3 is made up of 12 amino acids. The CDR3 DNA is TGTGCCAGCAGCCCTCAGGGTTATGAGCAGTTCTTC. This codes for CASSPQGYEQFF.

This chain connects TRBV7-9 to TRBJ1-6; D is perhaps TRBD1 (6 bases). The CDR3 contains 16 residues. Germline assignment: CDR1 SEHNR and CDR2 FQNEAQ (reference sequence). The ends were cut back, 5 bases at V and 4 bases at J, with 15 bases in the middle. This chain's CDR3 is CASSPLQGPYNSPLHF. The CDR3 nucleotides are TGTGCCAGCAGCCCTTTACAGGGACCTTATAATTCACCCCTCCACTTT.

V usage is TRBV7-9 and J usage is TRBJ1-1; no reliable D call. This CDR3 region has 12 residues. Germline V gene data show CDR1 as SEHNR and CDR2 as FQNEAQ (reference sequence). V lost 3 bases and J lost 2, with 4 bases in between. CDR3 in DNA: TGTGCCAGCAGCTTTTCTAACACTGAAGCTTTCTTT. It translates to CASSFSNTEAFF. Complete variable domain (other parts from reference TRBV7-9 and TRBJ1-1): DTGVSQNPRHKITKRGQNVTFRCDPISEHNRLYWYRQTLGQGPEFLTYFQNEAQLEKSRLLSDRFSAERPKGSFSTLEIQRTEQGDSAMYLCASSFSNTEAFFGQGTRLTVV.

J is TRBJ1-2 and V is TRBV6-5; 8 bases are a match to TRBD1. Germline CDR1 reads MNHEY; CDR2 reads SVGAGI. J was trimmed by 3 bases and V by 7 bases; bases with no gene match: 10. This CDR3 is 15 amino acids long. The CDR3 region is CASNSRQGSYYGYTF. DNA of the CDR3: TGTGCCAGCAACTCCAGACAGGGGTCGTACTATGGCTACACCTTC.

This chain uses TRBV19 with TRBJ2-2; possible D gene TRBD1, 6 bases. Deletions cut 0 bases from V and 4 bases from J, with 15 bases between. The germline CDR1 and CDR2 sequences are LNHDA and SQIVND (reference sequence). The CDR3 length is 17 residues. CDR3 region: CASSIDGAGVGTGELFF. As DNA, the CDR3 is TGTGCCAGTAGTATAGATGGGGCAGGGGTAGGCACCGGGGAGCTGTTTTTT.

The chain carries TRBV10-3 and TRBJ1-3, with 8 positions matching TRBD1. V trimming: 6 bases; J trimming: 3 bases; junction bases outside the gene matches: 7. Germline V lookup: CDR1 ENHRY, CDR2 SYGVKD. This CDR3 is built from 15 residues. The CDR3 DNA sequence: TGTGCCATCAGCAGACAGGGGTTAAATGGAAACACCATATATTTT. It codes for CAISRQGLNGNTIYF.

The rearrangement links TRBV4-1 to TRBJ2-7, with no clear D. The CDR3 consists of 15 residues. The germline V gene has CDR1 MGHRA and CDR2 YSYEKL. The V end lost 1 base, the J end lost 0 bases, and 10 bases lay between the germline ends. The CDR3 DNA is TGCGCCAGCAGCCAAGTGGCCAGAAACTCCTACGAGCAGTACTTC. Amino acids: CASSQVARNSYEQYF.

The gene calls are TRBV4-1 and TRBJ1-5; 9 positions agree with TRBD1. The V segment lost 2 bases and the J segment 7 bases; nucleotides outside the gene matches: 6. This CDR3 has 15 residues. CDR1 MGHRA and CDR2 YSYEKL come from the germline V gene. CDR3 coding DNA: TGCGCCAGCAGCCAAACAGGGGGCGTGGCGCAGCCCCAGCATTTT. This gives the protein CASSQTGGVAQPQHF.

This chain links TRBV19 with TRBJ1-2; D not certain. Trimming pared 3 bases from V and 4 bases from J, leaving 9 bases between. CDR3 size: 13 residues. Germline CDR1 reads LNHDA; CDR2 reads SQIVND (reference sequence). The CDR3 here is CASSMTDAYGYTF. The CDR3 coding sequence is TGTGCCAGTAGTATGACTGACGCCTATGGCTACACCTTC.

V is TRBV19 and J is TRBJ1-4; D possibly corresponds to TRBD1 (6 bases). The V gene lost 3 bases and the J gene lost 1 base, with 15 bases spanning the gap. The CDR3 is 17 residues long. The V gene's germline CDR1 is LNHDA and CDR2 SQIVND (reference sequence). The CDR3 protein is CASSIGDNSLTNEKLFF. DNA of the CDR3: TGTGCCAGTAGTATCGGGGACAATTCCCTAACTAATGAAAAACTGTTTTTT.

J is TRBJ2-7 and V is TRBV18, with 8 positions matching TRBD1. V shed 4 bases and J 6 bases; nucleotides not matched to a gene: 5. This CDR3 region has 13 residues. CDR1 KGHSH and CDR2 LQKENI come from the germline V gene. CDR3 nucleotide sequence: TGTGCCAGCTCACGGACAGGGATCCCCGAGCAGTACTTC. It codes for CASSRTGIPEQYF.

The chain couples TRBV6-5 to TRBJ1-2; D gene uncertain. This CDR3 is 11 amino acids long. Trimming pared 5 bases from V and 7 bases from J, leaving 8 bases between. Germline V CDR1 and CDR2: MNHEY, SVGAGI. CDR3 coding DNA: TGTGCCAGCAGTCAACGGGGTGGCTACACCTTC. Its protein is CASSQRGGYTF.

This clone has only one observation. The chain is built from TRBV12-5 and TRBJ1-5; 7 positions match TRBD1. There are 16 residues in the CDR3. Germline CDR1 LGHNT, CDR2 FRNRAP. Losses at the gene ends were 4 bases for V and 0 bases for J; bases not matched to a gene: 6. The CDR3 DNA sequence: TGTGCTAGTGGTTCCCCGACAGGGTATAGCAATCAGCCCCAGCATTTT. It encodes CASGSPTGYSNQPQHF.

V and J are TRBV27 and TRBJ1-1; TRBD1 might be the D (6 bases). This CDR3 spans 14 amino acids. The V end lost 2 bases, the J end lost 2 bases, and 9 bases lay between the germline ends. From germline, CDR1 is MNHEY and CDR2 SMNVEV (reference sequence). The CDR3 is CASSLQGLNTEAFF. The CDR3 region has the DNA TGTGCCAGCAGTTTACAGGGGCTAAACACTGAAGCTTTCTTT.

This clone has a single count. This chain joins TRBV5-1 and TRBJ1-1, with a tentative D call TRBD1 (6 bases). Germline V gives CDR1 SGHRS, CDR2 YFSETQ. The CDR3 runs to 17 residues. Trimming took 4 bases from V and 5 from J, leaving 24 bases between them. CDR3 sequence (DNA): TGCGCCAGCAGCGAGATGACGAAAGGAACAGGGCATACTGAAGCTTTCTTT. Amino acid sequence: CASSEMTKGTGHTEAFF.

The chain carries TRBV15 and TRBJ1-3; 12 nucleotides align to TRBD1. There are 21 residues in the CDR3. With 2 bases clipped from V and 0 bases from J, the junction kept 14 bases outside the gene matches. In germline, CDR1 is LNHNV, CDR2 YYDKDF (reference sequence). This CDR3 is CATSRHRRDRGPESSGNTIYF. In nucleotides, the CDR3 is TGTGCCACCAGCAGACATCGCCGGGACAGGGGGCCTGAGAGCTCTGGAAACACCATATATTTT. The full variable domain, in which reference TRBV15 and TRBJ1-3 provide the parts outside the CDR3, is DAMVIQNPRYQVTQFGKPVTLSCSQTLNHNVMYWYQQKSSQAPKLLFHYYDKDFNNEADTPDNFQSRRPNTSFCFLDIRSPGLGDTAMYLCATSRHRRDRGPESSGNTIYFGEGSWLTVV.